Sequencing of this TCR beta chain was carried out in a study of T cells in Graves' hyperthyroidism and ophthalmopathy. From RNA transcripts, TCR beta CDR3 regions were amplified. The HTBI set primed first-round TCR CDR3 RT-PCR. MiXCR, run by TCRdb on the multiplex PCR reads, gives a single entry per CDR3 protein. The sample has 490,000 or so distinct CDR3 sequences, approximately 22% seen once. Each ophthalmopathy patient scored at least 3 on the Clinical Activity Score and at least 4 on NOSPECS grade, with duration under 3 months. Clinical symptoms, serum thyroxine, TRAb, thyroid ultrasound and orbital computed tomography established diagnosis. This clonotype was seen only once. The antigen remains undetermined. The CDR3 sequence is 17 residues long. Germline lookup yields CDR1 GTSNPN and CDR2 SVGIG (reference sequence). V was pared by 3 bases and J by 7 bases, with 22 bases between. Notes on the study in general: A 13 V-J model separated ophthalmopathy from stable hyperthyroidism. Most expanded thyroid clonotypes above 0.001 recurred in blood.

The chain carries TRBV30 and TRBJ1-6, with D maybe TRBD1 (6 bases). Sequencing was performed on blood. The TCR sequence derives from a woman aged 65 to 85 with Graves' ophthalmopathy. The CDR3 reads CAWSLRQTGLKNSPLHF. The DNA of the CDR3 is TGTGCCTGGAGCCTCCGCCAAACAGGGCTAAAGAATTCACCCCTCCACTTT.